What follows are 27 T cell receptor beta chains derived from one specimen sequenced in a study of blood T cell repertoires in COVID-19. Produced via immunoSEQ multiplex PCR; TCRdb's table is partial and in-frame only. This sample has some 500,000 clones, with 70% to 90% found just once. The sample comprised PBMCs or T cells enriched from blood (not recorded which). The origin of the receptors is a woman in her thirties or forties who had recovered from COVID-19.

The chain is built from TRBV23-1 and TRBJ1-4; D is unclear. TRBV23-1 is given ORF status, its function remaining uncertain. Trimming took off 3 bases at V and 6 bases at J, with 23 bases between the two ends. The CDR3 totals 18 residues. The CDR3, as DNA: TGCGCCAGCAGTCACCCCCGACCTAACCTCCCTAGGCATGAAAAACTGTTTTTT. It yields the protein CASSHPRPNLPRHEKLFF.

This chain links TRBV5-4 with TRBJ2-2; D may be TRBD1 (6 bases). Germline assignment: CDR1 SGHNT and CDR2 YYREEE (reference sequence). Trimming removed 4 bases from V and 6 bases from J, with 19 bases in between. There are 16 residues in the CDR3. The CDR3 DNA is TGTGCCAGCAGCCGGTTGGGCAGGGGAGATCCCGGGGAGCTGTTTTTT. It translates to CASSRLGRGDPGELFF. The whole variable domain, filled in from reference TRBV5-4 and TRBJ2-2, reads ETGVTQSPTHLIKTRGQQVTLRCSSQSGHNTVSWYQQALGQGPQFIFQYYREEENGRGNFPPRFSGLQFPNYSSELNVNALELDDSALYLCASSRLGRGDPGELFFGEGSRLTVL.

The chain uses TRBV6-2 or TRBV6-3 and TRBJ2-4; 12 nucleotides align to TRBD2. From germline, CDR1 is MNHEY and CDR2 SVGEGT. V shed 4 bases, J shed 8 bases, and the junction held 9 bases outside the gene matches. The CDR3 loop spans 16 amino acids. The CDR3 reads CASSSPSGRAGDIQYF. As DNA, the CDR3 is TGTGCCAGCAGTTCGCCTAGCGGGAGGGCCGGGGACATTCAGTACTTC.

This chain uses TRBV7-2 with TRBJ2-7; 9 bases fit TRBD2. V shed 6 bases and J 0 bases; nucleotides not matched to a gene: 15. Per the germline V gene, CDR1 is SGHTA and CDR2 is FQGNSA. This CDR3 is built from 18 residues. The CDR3 sequence: CASRTASGATLSSYEQYF. In DNA form, the CDR3 reads TGTGCCAGCAGGACGGCTAGCGGGGCTACTTTGAGCTCCTACGAGCAGTACTTC.

The rearrangement uses TRBV7-9 and TRBJ1-2; 9 bases map to TRBD1. The CDR3 is 15 amino acids. CDR1 and CDR2 from the germline V gene are SEHNR and FQNEAQ (reference sequence). The ends lost 5 bases at V and 2 bases at J; junction bases unmatched: 6. This CDR3 reads CASSPRTGENYGYTF. CDR3 coding DNA: TGTGCCAGCAGCCCGAGGACAGGGGAGAACTATGGCTACACCTTC. The full variable domain, completed using reference TRBV7-9 and TRBJ1-2, is DTGVSQNPRHKITKRGQNVTFRCDPISEHNRLYWYRQTLGQGPEFLTYFQNEAQLEKSRLLSDRFSAERPKGSFSTLEIQRTEQGDSAMYLCASSPRTGENYGYTFGSGTRLTVV.

The chain carries TRBV7-9 and TRBJ2-5, with TRBD1 matching 7 bases. J lost 2 bases, V lost 5 bases, and 5 bases had no gene match. CDR3 length: 14 amino acids. CDR1 SEHNR and CDR2 FQNEAQ come from the germline V gene (reference sequence). Here the CDR3 DNA reads TGTGCCAGCAGCCACTCAGGGGGACAAGAGACCCAGTACTTC. Its translation is CASSHSGGQETQYF.

This chain uses TRBV12-3 or TRBV12-4 with TRBJ2-2; D remains ambiguous. V was pared by 5 bases and J by 1 base, with 5 bases between. The CDR3 length is 13 residues. The CDR3 reads CASSRLNTGELFF. The DNA of the CDR3 is TGTGCCAGCAGTAGACTGAACACCGGGGAGCTGTTTTTT.

The chain carries TRBV9 and TRBJ1-6, with D possibly TRBD1 on 6 matching bases. The CDR3 has 18 amino acids. V was clipped by 4 bases and J by 0 bases, with 17 bases between them. CDR1 is SGDLS, CDR2 YYNGEE, per germline. The CDR3 protein is CASSPRDRSSSYNSPLHF. In DNA form, the CDR3 reads TGTGCCAGCAGCCCAAGAGACAGGAGCAGCTCCTATAATTCACCCCTCCACTTT.

The sample holds one count of this clone. The chain employs TRBV24-1 and TRBJ2-5; 11 bases match TRBD2. The J segment lost 0 bases and the V segment lost 4 bases, leaving 6 bases of the junction unmatched. CDR3 length: 17 residues. The germline gives CDR1 KGHDR, CDR2 SFDVKD. CDR3 in amino acids: CATSDPSSGRYQETQYF. As DNA, the CDR3 is TGTGCCACCAGTGACCCCTCTAGCGGGAGGTACCAAGAGACCCAGTACTTC.

The rearrangement uses TRBV18 and TRBJ1-1, with 9 bases that match TRBD1. J gave up 6 bases and V 2 bases, and 4 bases lay outside the gene matches. This CDR3 is 14 amino acids long. CDR1 and CDR2 (germline): KGHSH, LQKENI. CDR3 bases: TGTGCCAGCTCACCAGGGACAGGGAGGTCTGAAGCTTTCTTT. It specifies CASSPGTGRSEAFF.

This chain joins TRBV30 and TRBJ2-7; the D is unclear. The CDR3 totals 13 residues. CDR1 GTSNPN and CDR2 SVGIG come from the germline V gene (reference sequence). Trimming left V 0 bases short and J 6 bases short, with 12 bases between. The CDR3 spells CAWSVRTFGEQYF. The CDR3 nucleotides are TGTGCCTGGAGTGTCAGAACCTTTGGCGAGCAGTACTTC.

The chain links TRBV19 to TRBJ1-2, with D unresolved. V gave up 7 bases and J gave up 0 bases, with 15 bases separating them. Looked up from germline, CDR1 is LNHDA and CDR2 is SQIVND (reference sequence). CDR3 length equals 15 residues. CDR3 loop: CASMASPNTNYGYTF. The CDR3 nucleotides read TGTGCCAGTATGGCCAGTCCGAACACTAACTATGGCTACACCTTC.

This chain joins TRBV5-1 and TRBJ2-5; tentative D call: TRBD1 (5 bases). Germline loops: CDR1 SGHRS, CDR2 YFSETQ. The CDR3 loop spans 15 amino acids. Deletions cut 0 bases from V and 4 bases from J, with 13 bases between. The CDR3 bases are TGCGCCAGCAGCTTGGGGAGCTTAGGGGTAGAGACCCAGTACTTC. It encodes CASSLGSLGVETQYF.

The V and J genes are TRBV12-3 or TRBV12-4 and TRBJ1-1, with D unresolved. The CDR3 loop spans 13 amino acids. The V end was cut by 3 bases, the J end by 4 bases, with 9 bases between. The CDR3 DNA is TGTGCCAGCAGTTTCAGGCGGGCCACTGAAGCTTTCTTT. This sequence encodes CASSFRRATEAFF.

This clone appeared a single time. This chain joins TRBV5-8 and TRBJ2-4; possibly TRBD2 for D (6 bases). The length of the CDR3 is 17 residues. In germline, CDR1 is SGHTS, CDR2 YDEGEE. Trimming removed 10 bases at V and 1 base at J, with 24 bases between. The CDR3 reads CAGRRRGGRSAKNIQYF. In DNA form, the CDR3 reads TGTGCCGGGAGAAGGAGGGGCGGTCGAAGCGCCAAAAACATTCAGTACTTC.

The chain uses TRBV7-2 and TRBJ2-7, with 8 bases lining up with TRBD1. J was trimmed by 0 bases and V by 1 base; bases with no gene match: 2. The CDR3 extends over 15 amino acids. The germline CDR1 and CDR2 sequences are SGHTA and FQGNSA. In DNA, the CDR3 is TGTGCCAGCAGCTTAGTACAGGGGGACTCCTACGAGCAGTACTTC. This sequence encodes CASSLVQGDSYEQYF.

The J gene is TRBJ1-1, the V gene TRBV6-4; the match to TRBD1 covers 7 bases. The CDR3 loop spans 16 amino acids. Germline values: CDR1 MRHNA, CDR2 SNTAGT. The junction had 14 bases not matched to a gene; V was cut back by 5 bases and J by 5 bases. Written as DNA, the CDR3 is TGTGCCAGCAGTATCACAGCGACAGGGTTGGGGACTGAAGCTTTCTTT. Its translation is CASSITATGLGTEAFF.

The chain couples TRBV15 to TRBJ1-6; a possible D gene is TRBD1 (5 bases). The germline V gene has CDR1 LNHNV and CDR2 YYDKDF (reference sequence). Trimming removed 1 base at V and 8 bases at J, with 15 bases between. The CDR3 length is 16 residues. In DNA, the CDR3 is TGTGCCACCAGCAGAGGTGGGGCAGCCTTCGATTCACCCCTCCACTTT. Translated, it gives CATSRGGAAFDSPLHF.

This sequence joins TRBV12-5 and TRBJ2-3, with D possibly being TRBD1 (6 bases). V was trimmed by 1 base and J by 2 bases, leaving 10 bases between them. The length of the CDR3 is 15 residues. Germline-derived CDR1 and CDR2 are LGHNT and FRNRAP. The CDR3 is CASGLARTVTDTQYF. The CDR3 DNA reads as TGTGCTAGTGGTTTGGCACGGACAGTCACAGATACGCAGTATTTT.

This chain connects TRBV27 to TRBJ2-3; 8 positions match TRBD1. The CDR3 runs to 15 residues. Germline V gives CDR1 MNHEY, CDR2 SMNVEV (reference sequence). Losses at the gene ends were 6 bases for V and 1 base for J; bases not matched to a gene: 6. In nucleotides, the CDR3 is TGTGCCAGCAGACGTCCGGGACAGGGCACAGATACGCAGTATTTT. This sequence encodes CASRRPGQGTDTQYF.

Regarding this clone: Other DNA sequences within the sample encode an identical CDR3. The gene calls are TRBV5-1 and TRBJ1-5; D uncertain. The germline V and J ends were trimmed by 0 bases and 5 bases, with 6 bases remaining between them. This CDR3 region has 13 residues. Germline CDR1 reads SGHRS; CDR2 reads YFSETQ. This chain's CDR3 is CASSLERDQPQHF. The CDR3 DNA sequence: TGCGCCAGCAGCTTGGAGAGAGATCAGCCCCAGCATTTT. Supplemented by reference TRBV5-1 and TRBJ1-5, the full variable domain reads KAGVTQTPRYLIKTRGQQVTLSCSPISGHRSVSWYQQTPGQGLQFLFEYFSETQRNKGNFPGRFSGRQFSNSRSEMNVSTLELGDSALYLCASSLERDQPQHFGDGTRLSIL.

This CDR3 is CASSPPWVGSDTEAFF. CDR3 bases: TGTGCCAGCTCACCACCATGGGTGGGGAGTGACACTGAAGCTTTCTTT. The chain is built from TRBV18 and TRBJ1-1; D is uncertain. The CDR3 extends over 16 amino acids. Trimming took 0 bases from V and 3 from J, leaving 14 bases between them. From germline, CDR1 is KGHSH and CDR2 LQKENI.

The genes are TRBV6-5 and TRBJ2-1; maybe TRBD1 (5 bases). CDR3 size: 15 residues. Trimming shortened V by 6 bases and J by 4 bases, and 16 bases separated the two germline ends. In germline, CDR1 is MNHEY, CDR2 SVGAGI. CDR3 DNA: TGTGCCAGCAGGACAGACTGGGAACCGTACAATGAGCAGTTCTTC. Translating it yields CASRTDWEPYNEQFF.

The gene calls are TRBV5-1 and TRBJ1-4; maybe TRBD1 (6 bases). The CDR3 is 16 residues long. Per the germline V gene, CDR1 is SGHRS and CDR2 is YFSETQ. V lost 4 bases and J lost 8, with 21 bases in between. CDR3 sequence reads: CASSPGPRNRAEKLFF. CDR3 in DNA: TGCGCCAGCAGCCCAGGGCCACGAAACAGGGCGGAAAAACTGTTTTTT.

This clone was counted once. V usage is TRBV9 and J usage is TRBJ2-2; possible D gene TRBD1, 6 bases. V was cut by 0 bases and J by 2 bases, with 11 bases left in between. The length of the CDR3 is 16 residues. From germline, CDR1 is SGDLS and CDR2 YYNGEE. The CDR3 spells CASSVASGQNTGELFF. In DNA, the CDR3 is TGTGCCAGCAGCGTAGCTTCGGGACAAAACACCGGGGAGCTGTTTTTT.

V is TRBV28 and J is TRBJ1-3; D unresolved. V was shortened by 4 bases and J by 0 bases, with 7 bases between the two germline ends. This CDR3 region has 14 residues. Per germline, CDR1 MDHEN and CDR2 SYDVKM. The CDR3, as DNA: TGTGCCAGCAGTTCCCCCTCCTCTGGAAACACCATATATTTT. This gives the protein CASSSPSSGNTIYF.

This chain links TRBV30 with TRBJ1-4; the D is unclear. Trimming stripped 0 bases from V and 4 bases from J, with 12 bases between. The V gene's germline CDR1 is GTSNPN and CDR2 SVGIG (reference sequence). The CDR3 contains 15 residues. Here the CDR3 DNA reads TGTGCCTGGAGTGTTGGTGTAGTTAATAATGAAAAACTGTTTTTT. Translation: CAWSVGVVNNEKLFF.